Below are 15 T cell receptor beta chains sequenced from a single sample in a study of graft-versus-host responses after intestinal transplantation. Assay used: immunoSEQ multiplex PCR; TCRdb lists only in-frame clones, some missing. The data hold under 45,000 clones, with 85% to 95% observed a single time. The input for sequencing was PBMCs, taken approximately 100 weeks after intestinal transplantation. All receptors come from a human patient who received an intestinal transplant, so some T cells may come from the graft donor.

The chain has TRBV7-3 and TRBJ1-1; D is uncertain. From germline, CDR1 is SGHTA and CDR2 FQGTGA. V lost 5 bases to trimming and J lost 2 bases, with 18 bases between them. The CDR3 has 16 residues. CDR3 loop: CASSQGSTSLNTEAFF. The CDR3 DNA reads TGTGCCAGCAGCCAAGGGAGTACTTCGCTTAACACTGAAGCTTTCTTT.

The V and J genes are TRBV6-5 and TRBJ2-7, with no clear D. V shed 8 bases and J shed 0 bases, with 5 bases lying between them. From germline, CDR1 is MNHEY and CDR2 SVGAGI. The CDR3 runs 11 residues. The CDR3 reads CASGVSYEQYF. The CDR3 nucleotides read TGTGCCAGCGGGGTCTCCTACGAGCAGTACTTC.

This rearrangement joins TRBV5-6 to TRBJ1-4; D is uncertain. The CDR3 runs to 14 residues. V lost 3 bases, J lost 11 bases, and 17 bases lay in between. Germline V gene sequence: CDR1 SGHDT, CDR2 YYEEEE. In nucleotides, the CDR3 is TGTGCCAGCAGCTCCTCGATTGGAAGAGGTAAACTGTTTTTT. Translating gives CASSSSIGRGKLFF.

A single count supports this clone. The V and J genes are TRBV7-9 and TRBJ2-1; D is perhaps TRBD2 (5 bases). The CDR3 has 12 residues. Trimming stripped 5 bases from V and 8 bases from J, with 10 bases between. CDR1 is SEHNR, CDR2 FQNEAQ, per germline (reference sequence). CDR3 loop: CASSPYGDEQFF. The CDR3 nucleotides read TGTGCCAGCAGCCCATACGGGGATGAGCAGTTCTTC.

The V gene is TRBV13, the J gene TRBJ1-1, with unresolved D. This CDR3 region has 14 residues. Trimming took off 5 bases at V and 2 bases at J, with 12 bases between the two ends. Germline CDR1 and CDR2: PRHDT and FYEKMQ (reference sequence). The CDR3 DNA reads as TGTGCCAGCAGCCTAGACTGGTTAAACACTGAAGCTTTCTTT. Translation gives CASSLDWLNTEAFF.

This sequence joins TRBV6-6 and TRBJ1-1, with D unclear. This CDR3 region has 14 residues. Germline lookup yields CDR1 MNHNY and CDR2 SVGAGI (reference sequence). V lost 0 bases, J lost 1 base, and 6 bases lay in between. The chain's CDR3 is CASSYSYRNTEAFF. CDR3 DNA: TGTGCCAGCAGTTACTCTTACAGGAACACTGAAGCTTTCTTT.

This rearrangement joins TRBV19 to TRBJ2-7, with D tentatively TRBD2 (5 bases). Between the trimmed V and J ends, which lost 3 bases and 2 bases, there was a span of 14 bases. This CDR3 region has 15 residues. Germline lookup yields CDR1 LNHDA and CDR2 SQIVND (reference sequence). CDR3 residues: CASSIFGESTYEQYF. The CDR3 DNA is TGTGCCAGTAGTATTTTCGGGGAGTCAACCTACGAGCAGTACTTC.

This chain joins TRBV6-5 and TRBJ2-7; unclear D gene. The CDR3 extends over 11 amino acids. The germline V gene has CDR1 MNHEY and CDR2 SVGAGI. The V and J ends lost 5 bases and 3 bases respectively, with 5 bases between them. The DNA of the CDR3 is TGTGCCAGCAGTCCCAACTACGAGCAGTACTTC. Its translation is CASSPNYEQYF.

The V call is TRBV7-2, the J call TRBJ1-1, with D possibly being TRBD1 (5 bases). Between the trimmed V and J ends, which lost 5 bases and 0 bases, there was a span of 16 bases. In germline, CDR1 is SGHTA, CDR2 FQGNSA. This CDR3 has 16 residues. In nucleotides, the CDR3 is TGTGCCAGCAGCCCCGGCGGGGGAGGAGTGAACACTGAAGCTTTCTTT. This sequence encodes CASSPGGGGVNTEAFF.

This clone came up once. J is TRBJ2-7 and V is TRBV6-1; TRBD1 or TRBD2 may be the D gene (5 bases each). The ends were cut back, 11 bases at V and 4 bases at J, with 21 bases in the middle. The CDR3 consists of 14 residues. Germline V gives CDR1 MNHNS, CDR2 SASEGT. The CDR3 protein is CAVCRAGGGYEQYF. In DNA form, the CDR3 reads TGTGCCGTTTGCAGGGCGGGTGGGGGATACGAGCAGTACTTC.

CDR3 in DNA: TGTGCCAGTAGCCATAAACCGGACATTCTGCCCCAGCATTTT. Encoded protein: CASSHKPDILPQHF. The rearrangement uses TRBV19 and TRBJ1-5; a weak D match, TRBD1 (5 bases). Germline V CDR1 and CDR2: LNHDA, SQIVND (reference sequence). The germline V and J ends were trimmed by 6 bases and 9 bases, with 18 bases remaining between them. CDR3 size: 14 residues.

V is TRBV2 and J is TRBJ2-7, with 8 nucleotides matching TRBD1. The germline gives CDR1 SNHLY, CDR2 FYNNEI. Trimming at V came to 6 bases and at J to 3 bases, leaving 10 bases not matched to a gene. The CDR3 loop spans 15 amino acids. Here the CDR3 DNA reads TGTGCCAGCAGCCAAGACCAGGGGGCTTACTACGAGCAGTACTTC. It encodes CASSQDQGAYYEQYF.

The chain recombines TRBV19 with TRBJ2-2, with TRBD1 matching over 12 bases. CDR3 size: 16 residues. The junction had 3 bases not matched to a gene; V was cut back by 3 bases and J by 4 bases. Germline assignment: CDR1 LNHDA and CDR2 SQIVND (reference sequence). This CDR3 is CASSMGQGAGTGELFF. In DNA form, the CDR3 reads TGTGCCAGTAGTATGGGACAGGGGGCAGGCACCGGGGAGCTGTTTTTT.

V usage is TRBV9 and J usage is TRBJ2-3, with D possibly matching TRBD2 (7 bases). V was shortened by 0 bases and J by 5 bases, with 13 bases between the two germline ends. This CDR3 is 15 amino acids long. Germline V lookup: CDR1 SGDLS, CDR2 YYNGEE. As DNA, the CDR3 is TGTGCCAGCAGCGTAGACGGGGGGCTGAAAGATACGCAGTATTTT. Residues: CASSVDGGLKDTQYF. The whole variable domain, filled in from reference TRBV9 and TRBJ2-3, reads DSGVTQTPKHLITATGQRVTLRCSPRSGDLSVYWYQQSLDQGLQFLIQYYNGEERAKGNILERFSAQQFPDLHSELNLSSLELGDSALYFCASSVDGGLKDTQYFGPGTRLTVL.

This chain links TRBV6-1 with TRBJ1-2; possible D gene TRBD1, 5 bases. The ends were cut back, 1 base at V and 2 bases at J, with 8 bases in the middle. The CDR3 has 14 residues. Per the germline V gene, CDR1 is MNHNS and CDR2 is SASEGT. The CDR3 here is CASSEEAGNYGYTF. The CDR3 coding sequence is TGTGCCAGCAGTGAAGAAGCAGGGAACTATGGCTACACCTTC.